The clone carrying this T cell receptor (beta chain) was counted at least ten times. These data come from a study of T cells in Graves' hyperthyroidism and ophthalmopathy. About the study: Blood from the periphery was taken at initial diagnosis, before any treatment.

CDR3 length: 13 amino acids. CDR1 is SNHLY, CDR2 FYNNEI, per germline. V was clipped by 5 bases and J by 3 bases; unmatched bases: 0. Exclusion criteria comprised uncontrolled infection, other autoimmune disease, pregnancy or lactation. The PBMCs had their origin in less than 13 ml of fresh peripheral blood. Amplification targeted TCR beta CDR3 regions from RNA transcripts. HTBI primers were the set used in a first-round RT-PCR of the TCR CDR3. TCRdb reanalysed the multiplex PCR reads using MiXCR and keeps one entry per CDR3 protein. The table shows some 720,000 distinct CDR3 sequences, with around 17% occurring only once.

The sequenced sample consisted of blood. This rearrangement joins TRBV2 to TRBJ2-1; TRBD2 matches 8 bases. The sequence was collected from a man aged 18 to 29 with Graves' hyperthyroidism. The CDR3 DNA is TGTGCCAGCAGTCGGGAGGGCTACAATGAGCAGTTCTTC. This codes for CASSREGYNEQFF.